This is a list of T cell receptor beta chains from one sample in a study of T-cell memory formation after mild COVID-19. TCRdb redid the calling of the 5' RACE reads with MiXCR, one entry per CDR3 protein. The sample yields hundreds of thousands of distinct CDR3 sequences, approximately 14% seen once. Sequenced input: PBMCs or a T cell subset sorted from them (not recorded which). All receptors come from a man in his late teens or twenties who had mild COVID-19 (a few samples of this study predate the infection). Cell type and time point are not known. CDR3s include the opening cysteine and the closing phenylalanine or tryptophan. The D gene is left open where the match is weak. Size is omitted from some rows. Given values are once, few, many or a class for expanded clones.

TGTGCCAGCAGCGTAGGGTCGGGGACAGTCGAGCAGTTCTTC,CASSVGSGTVEQFF,-,TRBJ2-1,TRBD1,TRBV9
TGTGCCAGCAGCCAGGGACGGTACAATGAGCAGTTCTTC,CASSQGRYNEQFF,many,TRBJ2-1,-,TRBV14
TGTGCCAGCAGCAGTAGGGACTGGCAAGAGACCCAGTACTTC,CASSSRDWQETQYF,few,TRBJ2-5,-,TRBV7-9
TGTGCCAGCAGCCAGGGACTCGTATACTACGAGCAGTACTTC,CASSQGLVYYEQYF,many,TRBJ2-7,-,TRBV7-2
TGTGCCAGCAGCCTCGACAGGGTGGCTCCTTTCTATGGCTACACCTTC,CASSLDRVAPFYGYTF,few,TRBJ1-2,TRBD1,TRBV7-8
TGTGCCAGCAGCTTGTCACCTACCAATGAGCAGTTCTTC,CASSLSPTNEQFF,few,TRBJ2-1,-,TRBV5-5
TGTGCCACCAGCCAGGGACAGGGGCGTCGGGAGACCCAGTACTTC,CATSQGQGRRETQYF,-,TRBJ2-5,TRBD1,TRBV24-1
TGTGCCAGCAGCCTAAGCGGGACAGGTGGAGATCACAATGAGCAGTTCTTC,CASSLSGTGGDHNEQFF,-,TRBJ2-1,-,TRBV5-5
TGTGCCAGCAGAGCTACCGGACAGAATTCTTACAATGAGCAGTTCTTC,CASRATGQNSYNEQFF,few,TRBJ2-1,-,TRBV7-9
TGTGCCAGCAGCCCACGAAGGGACACTTACAATGAGCAGTTCTTC,CASSPRRDTYNEQFF,-,TRBJ2-1,-,TRBV5-6
TGTGCCAGCACCCCCCGGGGTGGGAGAATTAACACCGGGGAGCTGTTTTTT,CASTPRGGRINTGELFF,few,TRBJ2-2,-,TRBV6-2/TRBV6-3
TGCAGTGCTTCCGCCGATAGCAATCAGCCCCAGCATTTT,CSASADSNQPQHF,-,TRBJ1-5,-,TRBV20-1
TGTGCCAGCAGCTTCTCAATGGAGACCCAGTACTTC,CASSFSMETQYF,many,TRBJ2-5,-,TRBV6-2/TRBV6-3
TGTGCCATAGGGGTGAATGAGCAGTTCTTC,CAIGVNEQFF,-,TRBJ2-1,-,TRBV6-1
TGTGCCAGCAGTTTATCGGGGGTAGGGAACACTGAAGCTTTCTTT,CASSLSGVGNTEAFF,few,TRBJ1-1,-,TRBV12-3/TRBV12-4
TGCGCCAGCAGCACGGGGACAGGGGGGGCCTACGAGCAGTACTTC,CASSTGTGGAYEQYF,few,TRBJ2-7,TRBD1,TRBV5-1
TGTGCCATCAGTGAGTTCCCGGGCGATGGCTACACCTTC,CAISEFPGDGYTF,few,TRBJ1-2,-,TRBV10-3
TGTGCCAGCAGCTCGGACGGATCGAATCAGCCCCAGCATTTT,CASSSDGSNQPQHF,-,TRBJ1-5,-,TRBV7-9
TGTGCCAGCAGCGCACCGGATGAAAAACTGTTTTTT,CASSAPDEKLFF,-,TRBJ1-4,-,TRBV9
TGCGCCAGCAGCCAAGAAGGGTCTGGGGCCAACGTCCTGACTTTC,CASSQEGSGANVLTF,few,TRBJ2-6,-,TRBV4-3
TGTGCCAGCAGTATACTAGCGACCACAGATACGCAGTATTTT,CASSILATTDTQYF,-,TRBJ2-3,TRBD2,TRBV12-3/TRBV12-4
TGTGCCAGCAGTGACGGCGGGTGGGGCACAGATACGCAGTATTTT,CASSDGGWGTDTQYF,many,TRBJ2-3,-,TRBV6-4